This T cell receptor (beta chain) was profiled in a study of cytomegalovirus exposure and HLA in healthy donors. Comments on this clone: Its cognate antigen is unknown.

This CDR3 comprises 13 residues. Trimming removed 5 bases from V and 11 bases from J, with 19 bases in between. Germline V gene lookup returns CDR1 GTSNPN and CDR2 SVGIG (reference sequence). PCR involved 60 Vbeta and 13 Jbeta primers. TCRdb's copy holds only in-frame clones and misses some; the assay was immunoSEQ multiplex PCR. The table includes some 90,000 clones, 79% detected once. Healthy bone marrow donors made up the donor group. Study outcomes and limitations: Being indistinguishable, some V segments were excluded, TRBV6-2 and TRBV6-3 among them.

Sequences were obtained from PBMCs. The receptor was isolated from a man aged 30 to 39 in good health and CMV-seronegative. The chain combines TRBV30 with TRBJ1-5; no clear D gene. The CDR3 reads CAWAHGGFAAQHF. For the CDR3, the DNA is TGTGCCTGGGCCCACGGAGGGTTCGCGGCCCAGCATTTT.